This TCR beta chain was obtained from a study of blood T cell repertoires in COVID-19 (dated by TCRdb to the early 2020s). Describing the broader study: The collaborator samples originated in the United States, Italy and Spain and spanned the acute and convalescent phases of COVID-19. The prospective study material was composed of cDNA or gDNA derived from T cells, B-cell-depleted T cells, or PBMCs. The dataset comprised deeply sampled blood TCRbeta repertoires from subjects exposed to, actively infected with, or recovered from COVID-19. The repertoires were released in a freely available public database meant as a resource for research on the immune response to SARS-CoV-2. The samples were drawn from two sources: the first 160 participants of the ongoing ImmuneRACE study, and 950 to 1,500 subjects contributed by 6 global collaborators. The sample metadata nearly always contained a de-identified subject ID, COVID-19 status, age in years and sex. HLA class I and class II types, where available, came from metadata supplied by the sample provider rather than from assay-based typing. What the work shows at the level of the full study, not this receptor alone: How much clinical and demographic metadata was included differed by source and by participant, and the metadata was provided uncurated.

TCRbeta CDR3 regions were amplified from genomic DNA by means of the immunoSEQ Assay, a bias-controlled multiplex PCR. The original methods were these. The number of nucleated cells in each sample was estimated by amplification of reference gene primers within the assay. Sequence reads were collapsed and filtered to measure the absolute abundance of every unique TCRbeta CDR3 rearrangement. For each sample, productive Simpson clonality was calculated by taking the square root of Simpson's diversity index across productive rearrangements. Held by TCRdb, this immuneACCESS table contains in-frame sequences only and omits some clones. Under half of the omission traces to an unresolved V gene where checked; the cause of the rest is unknown. That table supplies the V and J calls and clone size; D and trimming were determined from the DNA. The sample has 250,000 to 300,000 clones on record, 75% to 90% of them singletons. Jointly, the top ten make up 2% to 2.5% of the sample.

The CDR3 sequence holds 14 residues, the cysteine and phenylalanine included. The CDR3 DNA has 42 bases and is translated from base 1. V was cut back by 2 bases and J by 4 bases, leaving a gap of 11 bases between them. The germline V gene (reference sequence) provides CDR1 MNHNY and CDR2 SVGAGI. About this clone itself: Its antigen is not yet known. The record has no base qualities; no much larger clone is one base away.

Whole blood was collected in K2EDTA tubes by collaborating institutions according to the institutions' own protocols. For TCRbeta analysis, collaborator samples were shipped as frozen whole blood, as isolated PBMCs, or as DNA extracted from either sample type. The sequence joins TRBV6-6 to TRBJ1-2, with no reliable assignment of the D segment. This clonotype was obtained from a man aged 45-65 years with acute or convalescent COVID-19. Sequencing used peripheral blood. In nucleotide form, the sequence is TGTGCCAGCAGTTACGAAGGAGGGCCCTATGGCTACACCTTC. The resulting protein is CASSYEGGPYGYTF.